The 9 T cell receptor beta chains below were found in one sample sequenced in a study of OX40 agonist ivuxolimab in advanced cancers. The library came from the immunoSEQ multiplex PCR assay. Drawn from immuneACCESS, this table holds only the in-frame rearrangements with V and J called that TCRdb kept. Clones are partly lost; checked studies trace under half to an unresolved V gene and leave the rest unexplained. The sample data list 55,000 to 95,000 clones, and about 90% of these were observed just once. Around 2.7% of the sample lies in the top ten. The sequenced sample was CD4+ or CD8+ T cells sorted from blood, obtained in a trial of the OX40 agonist ivuxolimab. The receptors come from an adult with an advanced solid tumor such as melanoma, head and neck, liver or kidney cancer.

This clone was observed a single time. This chain links TRBV11-2 with TRBJ2-7, with 11 positions matching TRBD1. This CDR3 is 14 amino acids long. Looked up from germline, CDR1 is SGHAT and CDR2 is FQNNGV. V shed 5 bases, J shed 4 bases, and the junction held 4 bases outside the gene matches. CDR3 coding DNA: TGTGCCAGCAGCGGCCGGGACAGGGGGTACGAGCAGTACTTC. Its protein product is CASSGRDRGYEQYF.

Regarding this clone: The same CDR3 can be traced to other DNA sequences in this sample. The rearrangement joins TRBV6-5 to TRBJ2-1, with D hard to call. The CDR3 spans 11 residues. The germline V and J ends were trimmed by 7 bases and 2 bases, with 3 bases remaining between them. Germline V lookup: CDR1 MNHEY, CDR2 SVGAGI. CDR3 loop: CASTAYNEQFF. The CDR3, as DNA: TGTGCCAGCACGGCCTACAATGAGCAGTTCTTC.

The count of this clone is one. This chain links TRBV11-3 with TRBJ2-7; no firm D call. The CDR3 consists of 11 residues. Germline CDR1 reads SGHNT; CDR2 reads YENEEA. Trimming took 2 bases from V and 5 from J, leaving 4 bases between them. CDR3 loop: CASSLSDEQYF. In DNA form, the CDR3 reads TGTGCCAGCAGCTTATCGGACGAGCAGTACTTC. Supplemented by reference TRBV11-3 and TRBJ2-7, the full variable domain reads EAGVVQSPRYKIIEKKQPVAFWCNPISGHNTLYWYLQNLGQGPELLIRYENEEAVDDSQLPKDRFSAERLKGVDSTLKIQPAELGDSAVYLCASSLSDEQYFGPGTRLTVT.

The chain uses TRBV7-2 and TRBJ2-7; 9 bases are a match to TRBD1. Germline V lookup: CDR1 SGHTA, CDR2 FQGNSA. The length of the CDR3 is 17 residues. Unmatched junction bases numbered 8, after V lost 0 bases and J lost 2 bases. The CDR3 DNA is TGTGCCAGCAGCTTAGCGAGTGGGACAGGGAGCACCTACGAGCAGTACTTC. This sequence encodes CASSLASGTGSTYEQYF.

The chain employs TRBV7-3 and TRBJ2-2; 7 bases align to TRBD1. The CDR3 is 16 amino acids. The junction had 7 bases not matched to a gene; V was cut back by 6 bases and J by 0 bases. Germline V gene lookup returns CDR1 SGHTA and CDR2 FQGTGA. The CDR3 region has the DNA TGTGCCAGCAGGGTACAGGGGACCACGAACACCGGGGAGCTGTTTTTT. It encodes CASRVQGTTNTGELFF.

The chain links TRBV7-9 to TRBJ2-7, with 9 bases lining up with TRBD1. Trimming took 4 bases from V and 7 from J; bases not matched to a gene: 5. The CDR3 has 13 amino acids. The germline CDR1 and CDR2 sequences are SEHNR and FQNEAQ (reference sequence). The CDR3 nucleotides are TGTGCCAGCAGCTCGGACAGGGGAGAAGAGCAGTACTTC. Translation gives CASSSDRGEEQYF.

The chain joins TRBV7-8 to TRBJ1-2, with D unclear. Per the germline V gene, CDR1 is SGHVS and CDR2 is FQNEAQ. V shed 0 bases and J shed 4 bases, with 12 bases lying between them. CDR3 length: 15 residues. Written as DNA, the CDR3 is TGTGCCAGCAGCTTAGCAGGACCGGCCCTCTATGGCTACACCTTC. Amino acid sequence: CASSLAGPALYGYTF.

The chain joins TRBV18 to TRBJ2-7; perhaps D is TRBD1 or TRBD2 (5 bases each). Germline loops: CDR1 KGHSH, CDR2 LQKENI. V shed 2 bases and J shed 6 bases, with 5 bases lying between them. The CDR3 is 11 amino acids. For the CDR3, the DNA is TGTGCCAGCTCACCAGGGGGCGAGCAGTACTTC. Translation gives CASSPGGEQYF.

Worth noting for this clone: This same CDR3 is encoded by further DNA sequences in the sample. V and J are TRBV19 and TRBJ1-6; D ambiguous. Germline lookup yields CDR1 LNHDA and CDR2 SQIVND (reference sequence). V lost 4 bases and J 4 bases, leaving 8 bases between the germline ends. The CDR3 contains 14 residues. CDR3 amino acids: CASSTREYNSPLHF. The CDR3 DNA is TGTGCCAGTAGTACCCGGGAATATAATTCACCCCTCCACTTT.